These 19 T cell receptor beta chains originate from one sample sequenced in a study of blood T cell repertoires in COVID-19. Sequenced by immunoSEQ multiplex PCR; TCRdb stores in-frame clones only, minus some. Here the sample spans about 47,000 clones, around 84% being singletons. Sequencing was done on a sample of peripheral blood. Receptors originate from a man aged 50-59 years with acute or convalescent COVID-19.

V and J are TRBV18 and TRBJ1-5; 9 bases agree with TRBD1. This CDR3 has 16 amino acids. In germline, CDR1 is KGHSH, CDR2 LQKENI. With 2 bases clipped from V and 5 bases from J, the junction kept 7 bases outside the gene matches. CDR3: CASSPFSRTGDQPQHF. The CDR3 region has the DNA TGTGCCAGCTCACCATTTTCAAGGACAGGGGATCAGCCCCAGCATTTT.

The chain carries TRBV2 and TRBJ2-3, with 9 bases fitting TRBD2. The CDR3 is 14 residues long. Germline trimming cut 6 bases from V and 4 bases from J; bases unmatched to any gene: 5. Germline loops: CDR1 SNHLY, CDR2 FYNNEI. The CDR3 is CASRFSGGADTQYF. The DNA of the CDR3 is TGTGCCAGCAGATTTAGCGGGGGCGCAGATACGCAGTATTTT.

The J gene is TRBJ2-7, the V gene TRBV5-1; 7 bases are shared with TRBD1. CDR1 and CDR2 (germline): SGHRS, YFSETQ. The CDR3 is made up of 13 amino acids. V shed 4 bases and J 6 bases; nucleotides not matched to a gene: 7. The CDR3 nucleotides are TGCGCCAGCAGCATTGACAGGGTCCTCGAGCAGTACTTC. This gives the protein CASSIDRVLEQYF.

This sequence joins TRBV3-1 (or the pseudogene TRBV3-2) and TRBJ1-2, with D unresolved. The length of the CDR3 is 13 residues. CDR1 and CDR2 from the germline V gene are LGHDT and YNNKEL (reference sequence). Trimming took off 4 bases at V and 4 bases at J, with 10 bases between the two ends. The CDR3 nucleotides read TGTGCCAGCAGCCGAGGGTCCTTCTATGGCTACACCTTC. Translating it yields CASSRGSFYGYTF.

This clone was observed a few times. This chain uses TRBV10-2 with TRBJ1-6; TRBD1 aligns across 7 bases. The CDR3 loop spans 14 amino acids. Trimming at V came to 4 bases and at J to 5 bases, leaving 2 bases not matched to a gene. CDR1 and CDR2 from the germline V gene are WSHSY and SAAADI. CDR3 in amino acids: CASSAQGDNSPLHF. The CDR3 bases are TGCGCCAGCAGTGCTCAGGGGGATAATTCACCCCTCCACTTT.

The CDR3, as DNA: TGTGCCAGCATATCCCCGACAGGAAAACAAGAGACCCAGTACTTC. Its protein product is CASISPTGKQETQYF. V and J are TRBV2 and TRBJ2-5; TRBD1 is a possible D gene (6 bases). This CDR3 region has 15 residues. CDR1 is SNHLY, CDR2 FYNNEI, per germline. With 7 bases removed from V and 2 bases from J, the gap between germline ends came to 17 bases. The entire variable domain, with the rest obtained from reference TRBV2 and TRBJ2-5, is as follows: EPEVTQTPSHQVTQMGQEVILRCVPISNHLYFYWYRQILGQKVEFLVSFYNNEISEKSEIFDDQFSVERPDGSNFTLKIRSTKLEDSAMYFCASISPTGKQETQYFGPGTRLLVL.

The chain links TRBV7-9 to TRBJ2-3; TRBD2 aligns across 9 bases. V lost 7 bases and J lost 0; bases outside the gene matches: 8. This CDR3 contains 16 residues. Germline V CDR1 and CDR2: SEHNR, FQNEAQ (reference sequence). The CDR3: CASTPPSGISTDTQYF. The CDR3 coding sequence is TGTGCCAGCACACCACCTAGCGGGATTAGCACAGATACGCAGTATTTT.

The chain has TRBV30 and TRBJ1-5; possibly TRBD1 for D (5 bases). The CDR3 has 13 residues. Per the germline V gene, CDR1 is GTSNPN and CDR2 is SVGIG (reference sequence). V was shortened by 0 bases and J by 4 bases, with 7 bases between the two germline ends. CDR3 in amino acids: CAWSVQDNQPQHF. CDR3 DNA sequence: TGTGCCTGGAGTGTACAGGATAATCAGCCCCAGCATTTT.

This clone has just one count. The chain couples TRBV28 to TRBJ1-1; D uncertain. Germline CDR1 is MDHEN and CDR2 is SYDVKM. The V gene lost 4 bases and the J gene lost 0 bases, with 6 bases spanning the gap. The CDR3 sequence is 13 residues long. The CDR3 nucleotides read TGTGCCAGCAGTTCGGGATTGAACACTGAAGCTTTCTTT. Translation gives CASSSGLNTEAFF.

The chain employs TRBV4-1 and TRBJ2-2; 8 bases map to TRBD2. Germline-derived CDR1 and CDR2 are MGHRA and YSYEKL. The CDR3 is 15 amino acids. Trimming removed 4 bases from V and 7 bases from J; junction bases left unmatched: 8. The CDR3 nucleotides are TGCGCCAGCAGCCCTCGGGAGGGATATGGCGGGGAGCTGTTTTTT. It codes for CASSPREGYGGELFF.

The chain employs TRBV6-4 and TRBJ2-1, with D possibly TRBD2 on 6 matching bases. Germline V lookup: CDR1 MRHNA, CDR2 SNTAGT. Trimming took off 1 base at V and 7 bases at J, with 8 bases between the two ends. The CDR3 is 13 residues long. CDR3: CASSDWAGNEQFF. The CDR3 DNA is TGTGCCAGCAGTGACTGGGCGGGGAATGAGCAGTTCTTC.

The chain links TRBV5-6 to TRBJ2-1, with 7 nucleotides matching TRBD2. J was trimmed by 6 bases and V by 2 bases; bases with no gene match: 2. Germline CDR1 is SGHDT and CDR2 is YYEEEE. The CDR3 is 13 residues long. In DNA form, the CDR3 reads TGTGCCAGCAGCTTAGGGGAGGGCAATGAGCAGTTCTTC. This sequence encodes CASSLGEGNEQFF.

The V and J genes are TRBV30 and TRBJ1-2, with 7 bases fitting TRBD1. From germline, CDR1 is GTSNPN and CDR2 SVGIG (reference sequence). CDR3 length equals 15 residues. Trimming took 0 bases from V and 8 from J; bases not matched to a gene: 12. Written as DNA, the CDR3 is TGTGCCTGGAGTGTACAATCGGAGGGGGCGGGAGGCTACACCTTC. Translating gives CAWSVQSEGAGGYTF. Full variable domain (remainder filled in from reference TRBV30 and TRBJ1-2): SQTIHQWPATLVQPVGSPLSLECTVEGTSNPNLYWYRQAAGRGLQLLFYSVGIGQISSEVPQNLSASRPQDRQFILSSKKLLLSDSGFYLCAWSVQSEGAGGYTFGSGTRLTVV.

The chain uses TRBV5-1 and TRBJ1-1; perhaps TRBD1 as D (5 bases). CDR3 length equals 13 residues. Trimming took 4 bases from V and 4 from J, leaving 11 bases between them. Germline V gene data show CDR1 as SGHRS and CDR2 as YFSETQ. The CDR3 DNA reads TGCGCCAGCAGCCGCTCCGGGGGCACTGAAGCTTTCTTT. Encoded protein: CASSRSGGTEAFF. The full variable domain, completed using reference TRBV5-1 and TRBJ1-1, is KAGVTQTPRYLIKTRGQQVTLSCSPISGHRSVSWYQQTPGQGLQFLFEYFSETQRNKGNFPGRFSGRQFSNSRSEMNVSTLELGDSALYLCASSRSGGTEAFFGQGTRLTVV.

The chain combines TRBV5-1 with TRBJ2-7, with TRBD1 as a possible D gene (6 bases). The CDR3 totals 14 residues. Trimming removed 4 bases at V and 3 bases at J, with 14 bases between. Germline loops: CDR1 SGHRS, CDR2 YFSETQ. This CDR3 reads CASSRTGSGYEQYF. The CDR3, as DNA: TGCGCCAGCAGCAGAACAGGGTCGGGCTACGAGCAGTACTTC.

About this clone itself: A junction end diverges from the germline sequence, so it may reflect a read error. V usage is TRBV19 and J usage is TRBJ2-1, with 7 bases aligning to TRBD1. The CDR3 is 16 residues long. The V gene's germline CDR1 is LNHDA and CDR2 SQIVND (reference sequence). CDR3 residues: CASSLDRESSYNEQFF. CDR3 sequence (DNA): TGTGCCAGTAGTCTAGACAGGGAAAGCTCCTACAATGAGCAGTTCTTC.

V usage is TRBV27 and J usage is TRBJ2-1; TRBD2 agrees at 9 bases. CDR3 length: 15 residues. The V gene's germline CDR1 is MNHEY and CDR2 SMNVEV (reference sequence). With V trimmed by 7 bases and J by 9 bases, 13 bases remained unmatched. The CDR3 reads CASTPTSGNPTEQFF. CDR3 coding DNA: TGTGCCAGCACCCCGACTAGCGGAAACCCCACTGAGCAGTTCTTC.

This clone was recorded a few times. The rearrangement links TRBV4-1 to TRBJ1-4; maybe TRBD1 (5 bases). Germline CDR1 reads MGHRA; CDR2 reads YSYEKL. CDR3 length: 14 amino acids. The V end was cut by 8 bases, the J end by 0 bases, with 10 bases between. DNA for the CDR3: TGCGCCAGCCGGGGGGTTGCAACTAATGAAAAACTGTTTTTT. It is translated as CASRGVATNEKLFF.

The CDR3: CASKGLAGGSYNEQFF. The CDR3 DNA reads as TGTGCCAGCAAAGGGCTAGCGGGAGGCTCCTACAATGAGCAGTTCTTC. This rearrangement joins TRBV7-9 to TRBJ2-1; 11 bases match TRBD2. V was pared by 7 bases and J by 0 bases, with 5 bases of the junction left unmatched. This CDR3 contains 16 residues. The germline V gene encodes CDR1 SEHNR and CDR2 FQNEAQ (reference sequence). The whole variable domain, filled in from reference TRBV7-9 and TRBJ2-1, reads DTGVSQNPRHKITKRGQNVTFRCDPISEHNRLYWYRQTLGQGPEFLTYFQNEAQLEKSRLLSDRFSAERPKGSFSTLEIQRTEQGDSAMYLCASKGLAGGSYNEQFFGPGTRLTVL.